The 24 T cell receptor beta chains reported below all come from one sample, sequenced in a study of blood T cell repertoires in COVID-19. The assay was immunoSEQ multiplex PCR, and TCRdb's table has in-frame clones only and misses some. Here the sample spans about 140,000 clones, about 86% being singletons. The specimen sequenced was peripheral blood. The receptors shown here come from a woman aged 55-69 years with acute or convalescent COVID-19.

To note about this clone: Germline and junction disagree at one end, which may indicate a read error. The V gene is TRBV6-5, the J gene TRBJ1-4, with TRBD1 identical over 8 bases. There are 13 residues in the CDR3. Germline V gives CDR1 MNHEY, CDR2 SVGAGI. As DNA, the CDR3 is TGTGCCAGCAGACAGGGGGAGAATGGAAAACTGTTTTTT. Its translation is CASRQGENGKLFF.

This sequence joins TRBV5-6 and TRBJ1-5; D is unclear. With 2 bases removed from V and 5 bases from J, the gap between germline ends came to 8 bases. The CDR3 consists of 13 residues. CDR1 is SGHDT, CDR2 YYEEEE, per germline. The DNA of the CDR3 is TGTGCCAGCAGCTTACGCCCGGATCAGCCCCAGCATTTT. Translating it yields CASSLRPDQPQHF.

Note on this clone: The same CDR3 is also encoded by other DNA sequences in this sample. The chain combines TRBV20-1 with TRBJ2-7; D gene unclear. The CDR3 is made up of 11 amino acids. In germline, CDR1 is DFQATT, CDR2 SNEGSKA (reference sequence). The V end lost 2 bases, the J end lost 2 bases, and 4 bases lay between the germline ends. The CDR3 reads CSARSTYEQYF. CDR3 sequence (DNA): TGCAGTGCTAGATCAACCTACGAGCAGTACTTC.

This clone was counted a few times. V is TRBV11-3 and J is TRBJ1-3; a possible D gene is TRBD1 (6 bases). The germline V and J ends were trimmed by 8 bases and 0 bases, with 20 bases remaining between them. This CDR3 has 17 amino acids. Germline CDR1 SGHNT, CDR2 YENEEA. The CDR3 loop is CASFGCGGLSSGNTIYF. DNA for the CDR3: TGTGCCAGCTTCGGGTGCGGGGGCTTGAGCTCTGGAAACACCATATATTTT.

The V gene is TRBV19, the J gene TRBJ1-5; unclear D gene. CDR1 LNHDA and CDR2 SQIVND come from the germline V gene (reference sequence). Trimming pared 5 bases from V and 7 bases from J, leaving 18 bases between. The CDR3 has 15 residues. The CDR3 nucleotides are TGTGCCAGTAGTCCCTCGAATCAACGGCGGCAGCCCCAGCATTTT. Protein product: CASSPSNQRRQPQHF.

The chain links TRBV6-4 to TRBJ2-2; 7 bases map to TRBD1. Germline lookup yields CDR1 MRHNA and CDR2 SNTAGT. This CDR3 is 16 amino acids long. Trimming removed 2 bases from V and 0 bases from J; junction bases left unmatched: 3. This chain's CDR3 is CASSDKGTANTGELFF. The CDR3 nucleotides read TGTGCCAGCAGTGACAAGGGGACAGCGAACACCGGGGAGCTGTTTTTT.

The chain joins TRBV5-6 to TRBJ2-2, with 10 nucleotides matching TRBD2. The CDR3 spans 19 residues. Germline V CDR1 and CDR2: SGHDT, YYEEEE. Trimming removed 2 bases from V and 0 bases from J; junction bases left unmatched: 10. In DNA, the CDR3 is TGTGCCAGCAGCTTCCGGGGTAGCGGGGGGCGAACGAACACCGGGGAGCTGTTTTTT. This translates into CASSFRGSGGRTNTGELFF.

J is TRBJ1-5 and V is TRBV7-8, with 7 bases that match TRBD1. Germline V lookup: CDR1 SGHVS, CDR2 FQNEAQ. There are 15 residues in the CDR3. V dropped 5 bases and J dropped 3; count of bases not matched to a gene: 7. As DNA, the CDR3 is TGTGCCAGCAGCCCGGACAGGCAAAACAATCAGCCCCAGCATTTT. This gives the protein CASSPDRQNNQPQHF.

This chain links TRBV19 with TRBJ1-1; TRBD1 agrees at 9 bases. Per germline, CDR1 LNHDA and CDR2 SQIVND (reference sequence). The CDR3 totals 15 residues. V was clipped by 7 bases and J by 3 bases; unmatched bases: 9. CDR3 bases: TGTGCCAGTACCAGGGACAGGGTGGTGGACACTGAAGCTTTCTTT. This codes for CASTRDRVVDTEAFF.

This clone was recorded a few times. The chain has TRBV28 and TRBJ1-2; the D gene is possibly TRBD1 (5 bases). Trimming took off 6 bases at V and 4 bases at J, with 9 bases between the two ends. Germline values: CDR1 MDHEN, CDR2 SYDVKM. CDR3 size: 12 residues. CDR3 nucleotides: TGTGCCAGCAGCCTGACAGTCTATGGCTACACCTTC. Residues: CASSLTVYGYTF.

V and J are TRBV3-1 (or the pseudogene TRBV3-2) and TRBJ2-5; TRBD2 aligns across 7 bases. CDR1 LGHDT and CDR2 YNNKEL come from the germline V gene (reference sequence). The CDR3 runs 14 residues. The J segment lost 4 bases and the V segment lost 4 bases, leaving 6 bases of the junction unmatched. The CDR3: CASSRGLGGETQYF. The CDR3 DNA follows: TGTGCCAGCAGCCGAGGACTAGGTGGAGAGACCCAGTACTTC.

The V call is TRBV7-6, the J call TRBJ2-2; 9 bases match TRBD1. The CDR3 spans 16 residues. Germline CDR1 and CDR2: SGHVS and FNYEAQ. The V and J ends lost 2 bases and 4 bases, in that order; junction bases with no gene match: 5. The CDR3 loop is CASSLMGQGPTGELFF. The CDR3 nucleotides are TGTGCCAGCAGCTTAATGGGACAGGGTCCCACCGGGGAGCTGTTTTTT.

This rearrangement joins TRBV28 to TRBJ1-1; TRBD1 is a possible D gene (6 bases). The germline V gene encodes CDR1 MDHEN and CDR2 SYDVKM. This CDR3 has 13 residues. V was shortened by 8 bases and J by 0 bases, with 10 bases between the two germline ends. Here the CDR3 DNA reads TGTGCCAGCGAAGGGGGTTTGAACACTGAAGCTTTCTTT. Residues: CASEGGLNTEAFF.

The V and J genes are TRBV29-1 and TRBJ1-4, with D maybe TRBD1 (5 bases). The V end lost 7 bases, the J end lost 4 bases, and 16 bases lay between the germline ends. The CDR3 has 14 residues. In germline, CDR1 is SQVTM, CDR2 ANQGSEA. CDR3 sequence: CSALRTPFNEKLFF. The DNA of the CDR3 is TGCAGCGCACTACGGACACCCTTTAATGAAAAACTGTTTTTT.

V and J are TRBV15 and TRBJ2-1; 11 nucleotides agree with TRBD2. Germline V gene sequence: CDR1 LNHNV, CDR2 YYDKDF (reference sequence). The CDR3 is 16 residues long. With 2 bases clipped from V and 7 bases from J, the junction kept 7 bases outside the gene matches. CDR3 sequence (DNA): TGTGCCACCAGCAGACTAGCGGGGGGCTATATAAATGAGCAGTTCTTC. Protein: CATSRLAGGYINEQFF. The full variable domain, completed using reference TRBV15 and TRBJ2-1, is DAMVIQNPRYQVTQFGKPVTLSCSQTLNHNVMYWYQQKSSQAPKLLFHYYDKDFNNEADTPDNFQSRRPNTSFCFLDIRSPGLGDTAMYLCATSRLAGGYINEQFFGPGTRLTVL.

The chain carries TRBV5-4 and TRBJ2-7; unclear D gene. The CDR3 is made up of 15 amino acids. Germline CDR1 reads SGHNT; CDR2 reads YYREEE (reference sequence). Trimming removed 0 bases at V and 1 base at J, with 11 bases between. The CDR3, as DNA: TGTGCCAGCAGCTTGGCCCGACAAGGTTCCTACGAGCAGTACTTC. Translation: CASSLARQGSYEQYF.

The CDR3 reads CASSFPGTGVSGANVLTF. The CDR3 coding sequence is TGTGCCAGCAGCTTCCCCGGGACAGGGGTCTCTGGGGCCAACGTCCTGACTTTC. The chain uses TRBV5-6 and TRBJ2-6; 10 bases line up with TRBD1. V shed 2 bases and J 0 bases; nucleotides not matched to a gene: 5. Per germline, CDR1 SGHDT and CDR2 YYEEEE. The CDR3 sequence is 18 residues long.

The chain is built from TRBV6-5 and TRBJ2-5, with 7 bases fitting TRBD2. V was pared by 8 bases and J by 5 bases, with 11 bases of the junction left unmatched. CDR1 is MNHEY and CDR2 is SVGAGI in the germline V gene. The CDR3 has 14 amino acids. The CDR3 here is CASGRVQGGETQYF. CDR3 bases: TGTGCCAGCGGCAGGGTCCAGGGAGGGGAGACCCAGTACTTC.

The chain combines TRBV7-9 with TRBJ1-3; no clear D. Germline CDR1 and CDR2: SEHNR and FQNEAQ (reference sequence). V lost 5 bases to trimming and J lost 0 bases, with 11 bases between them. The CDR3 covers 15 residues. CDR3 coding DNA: TGTGCCAGCAGCAGAGGGTTTCTCTCTGGAAACACCATATATTTT. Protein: CASSRGFLSGNTIYF.

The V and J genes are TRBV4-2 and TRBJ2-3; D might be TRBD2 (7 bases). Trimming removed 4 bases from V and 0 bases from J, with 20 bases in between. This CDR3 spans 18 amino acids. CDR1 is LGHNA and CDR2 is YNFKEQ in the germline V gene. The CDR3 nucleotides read TGTGCCAGCAGCCCCCCTCGACGGGGGGCATTGAGCACAGATACGCAGTATTTT. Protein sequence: CASSPPRRGALSTDTQYF.

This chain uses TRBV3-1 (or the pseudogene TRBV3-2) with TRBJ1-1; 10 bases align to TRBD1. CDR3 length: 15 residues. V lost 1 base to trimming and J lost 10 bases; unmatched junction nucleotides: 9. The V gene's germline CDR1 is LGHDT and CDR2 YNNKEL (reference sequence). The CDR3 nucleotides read TGTGCCAGCAGCCAAGGACAGGGGGCTTATCGGGTAGCTTTCTTT. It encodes CASSQGQGAYRVAFF.

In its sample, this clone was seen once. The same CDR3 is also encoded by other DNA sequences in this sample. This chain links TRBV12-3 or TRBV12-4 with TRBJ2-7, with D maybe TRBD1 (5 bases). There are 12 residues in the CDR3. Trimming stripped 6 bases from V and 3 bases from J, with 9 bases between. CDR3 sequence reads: CASRSDSYEQYF. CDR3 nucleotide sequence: TGTGCCAGCAGATCTGACAGCTACGAGCAGTACTTC.

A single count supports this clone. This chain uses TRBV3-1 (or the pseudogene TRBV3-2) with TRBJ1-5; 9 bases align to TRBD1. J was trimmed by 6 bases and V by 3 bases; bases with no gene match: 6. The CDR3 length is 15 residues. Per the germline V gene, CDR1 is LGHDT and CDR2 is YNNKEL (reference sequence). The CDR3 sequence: CASSQGRDRAQPQHF. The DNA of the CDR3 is TGTGCCAGCAGCCAGGGTCGGGACAGGGCTCAGCCCCAGCATTTT.

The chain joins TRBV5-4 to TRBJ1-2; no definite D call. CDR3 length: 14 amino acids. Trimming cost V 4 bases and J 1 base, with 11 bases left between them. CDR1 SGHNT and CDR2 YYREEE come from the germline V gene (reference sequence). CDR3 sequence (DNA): TGTGCCAGCAGCGCCGGAGCTTATAACTATGGCTACACCTTC. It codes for CASSAGAYNYGYTF.